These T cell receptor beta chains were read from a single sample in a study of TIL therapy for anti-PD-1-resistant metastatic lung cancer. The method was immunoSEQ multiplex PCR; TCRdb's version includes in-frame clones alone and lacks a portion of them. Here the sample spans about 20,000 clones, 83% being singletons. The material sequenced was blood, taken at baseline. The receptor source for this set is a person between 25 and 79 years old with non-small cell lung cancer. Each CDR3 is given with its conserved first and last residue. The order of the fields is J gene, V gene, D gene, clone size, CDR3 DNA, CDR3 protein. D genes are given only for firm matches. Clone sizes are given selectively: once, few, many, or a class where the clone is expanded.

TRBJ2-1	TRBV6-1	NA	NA	TGTGCCAGCGGGGCGGGACGAACCTCCTACAATGAGCAGTTCTTC	CASGAGRTSYNEQFF
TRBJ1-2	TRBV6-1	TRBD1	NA	TGTGCCAGCAGATCCCCGGGACAGGGGAACTATGGCTACACCTTC	CASRSPGQGNYGYTF
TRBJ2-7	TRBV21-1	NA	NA	TGTGCCAGCAGCAAAAAGGGCAGGGAATCCTACGAGCAGTACTTC	CASSKKGRESYEQYF
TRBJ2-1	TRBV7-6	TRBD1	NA	TGTGCCAGCAGCTCCGAGACAGGGGGCGCTGAGCAGTTCTTC	CASSSETGGAEQFF
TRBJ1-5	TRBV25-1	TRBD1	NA	TGTGCCAGCAGTGCGTCGGACAGGGGTAGCAATCAGCCCCAGCATTTT	CASSASDRGSNQPQHF
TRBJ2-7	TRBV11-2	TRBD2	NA	TGTGCCAGCAGCGGCGGACTAGCGGGTATCTACGAGCAGTACTTC	CASSGGLAGIYEQYF
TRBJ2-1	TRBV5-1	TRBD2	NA	TGCGCCAGCAGCTTCGGCGGGGGGGCTTCCGAGCAGTTCTTC	CASSFGGGASEQFF
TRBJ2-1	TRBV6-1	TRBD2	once	TGTGCCAGCAGTGGCCGACTAGCGGAGGATAACAATGAGCAGTTCTTC	CASSGRLAEDNNEQFF
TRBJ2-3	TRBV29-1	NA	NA	TGCAGCGTACTCAGGGGGGCTGAGTCAGATACGCAGTATTTT	CSVLRGAESDTQYF
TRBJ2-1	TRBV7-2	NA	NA	TGTGCCAGCAGCTTAGCGGGGGGTTTAAGGAATGAGCAGTTCTTC	CASSLAGGLRNEQFF
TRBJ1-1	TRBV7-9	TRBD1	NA	TGTGCCAGCAGTTTTACAGGGGGCACTGAAGCTTTCTTT	CASSFTGGTEAFF
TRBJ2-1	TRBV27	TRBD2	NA	TGTGCCAGCAGTCCCGTAGCGGGAGGACTATACAATGAGCAGTTCTTC	CASSPVAGGLYNEQFF
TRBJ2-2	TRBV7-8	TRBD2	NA	TGTGCCAGCAGCTTAGATTCGGGACTACCTCTTCTCGCGAACACCGGGGAGCTGTTTTTT	CASSLDSGLPLLANTGELFF
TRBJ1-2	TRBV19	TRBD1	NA	TGTGCCAGTAGTATCTTTGGACAGGGGGCGAGATACTATGGCTACACCTTC	CASSIFGQGARYYGYTF